The rows below give T cell receptor beta chains drawn from one sample of a study of Ad26.COV2.S vaccination and SARS-CoV-2 variants. Profiling relied on immunoSEQ multiplex PCR, and the TCRdb table lists in-frame clones only, not all of them. Of roughly 300,000 clones listed, about 88% are singletons. Material: peripheral blood, obtained in a trial of Ad26.COV2.S vaccine versus placebo. These receptors were taken from a person aged 18 to 65 who received the Ad26.COV2.S COVID-19 vaccine or a placebo. Each CDR3 is given with its conserved first and last residue. A D gene is named only where the DNA matches it firmly. A row's size may be missing; if present it is once, few, many or a size class.

abundance	v_gene	d_gene	j_gene	CDR3nt	CDR3aa
NA	TRBV5-1	TRBD2	TRBJ2-1	TGCGCCAGCAGCTCACTAGCGCTGGGGAATGAGCAGTTCTTC	CASSSLALGNEQFF
NA	TRBV19	NA	TRBJ2-1	TGTGCCAGTAGTATCTCCCCTAGCGAGAGCTTTGGAGAGCAGTTCTTC	CASSISPSESFGEQFF
once	TRBV30	NA	TRBJ2-7	TGTGCCTGGGGCATAACCAGCGGTACGCAGTACTTC	CAWGITSGTQYF
NA	TRBV28	NA	TRBJ2-5	TGTGCCAGCAGTTTCGACGAGGGGAAAGAGACCCAGTACTTC	CASSFDEGKETQYF
NA	TRBV18	NA	TRBJ1-5	TGTGCCAGCTCACCTGCGACAGCGCCTATAGGGCCCCAGCATTTT	CASSPATAPIGPQHF
NA	TRBV7-9	NA	TRBJ2-3	TGTGCCAGCAGCTCCATCACAGATACGCAGTATTTT	CASSSITDTQYF
NA	TRBV29-1	NA	TRBJ1-3	TGCAGCGTTGATGGGGCCGGACCTGGAGGGTACTCTGGAAACACCATATATTTT	CSVDGAGPGGYSGNTIYF
few	TRBV5-4	NA	TRBJ2-2	TGTGCCAGCAAGAATGGAACGGGGGTGGCGGACACCGGGGAGCTGTTTTTT	CASKNGTGVADTGELFF
NA	TRBV5-1	TRBD1	TRBJ2-7	TGCGCCAGCAGCTTGGTTTGGGACAGGGTCCTCGAGCAGTACTTC	CASSLVWDRVLEQYF
once	TRBV19	NA	TRBJ1-2	TGTGCCAGTAGTATAAGTCTGGGCAGGGTTGGGGCTAACTATGGCTACACCTTC	CASSISLGRVGANYGYTF
NA	TRBV19	NA	TRBJ1-3	TGTGCCAGTAGTCCGGGACTTGGAAACACCATATATTTT	CASSPGLGNTIYF
NA	TRBV6-2/TRBV6-3	NA	TRBJ2-3	TGTGCCAGCAGCCTTTGGGGTACCACTAGCACAGATACGCAGTATTTT	CASSLWGTTSTDTQYF
NA	TRBV7-9	NA	TRBJ2-5	TGTGCCAGCAGCCCCGGTTCGGGGGCCCAGACCCAGTACTTC	CASSPGSGAQTQYF
NA	TRBV7-9	NA	TRBJ1-1	TGTGCCAGCAGCTTAACCAACACTGAAGCTTTCTTT	CASSLTNTEAFF
NA	TRBV4-2	TRBD2	TRBJ2-1	TGTGCCAGCAGCCAAGAGACTAGCGGGAGAAATAATGAGCAGTTCTTC	CASSQETSGRNNEQFF
NA	TRBV3-1/TRBV3-2	NA	TRBJ1-5	TGTGCCAGCAGCCAAATGAGATCGGGCAATCAGCCCCAGCATTTT	CASSQMRSGNQPQHF
NA	TRBV3-1/TRBV3-2	NA	TRBJ1-1	TGTGCCAGCAGCCAGCAGACGAACACTGAAGCTTTCTTT	CASSQQTNTEAFF
NA	TRBV6-4	TRBD2	TRBJ2-1	TGTGCCAGCAGTGACTCGACGGGACTAGGGCTCAATGAGCAGTTCTTC	CASSDSTGLGLNEQFF
NA	TRBV4-2	NA	TRBJ1-2	TGTGCCAGCAGCCAAGAACGGGTTGGTAGCTATGGCTACACCTTC	CASSQERVGSYGYTF
NA	TRBV4-2	NA	TRBJ2-6	TGTGCCAGCAGCCAGGACAGTTTCTCTGGGGCCAACGTCCTGACTTTC	CASSQDSFSGANVLTF
NA	TRBV7-3	TRBD1	TRBJ2-3	TGTGCCAGCAGCCAGAGACAGGGAGGCACAGATACGCAGTATTTT	CASSQRQGGTDTQYF
NA	TRBV6-6	NA	TRBJ1-1	TGTGCCGTGGCGATGAGTGGGTCTGAAGCTTTCTTT	CAVAMSGSEAFF
NA	TRBV5-1	NA	TRBJ2-7	TGCGCCAGCAGCGTCGGGACTTTTAGCTCCTACGAGCAGTACTTC	CASSVGTFSSYEQYF
NA	TRBV7-3	NA	TRBJ2-3	TGTGCCAGCGGGGATACGCAGTATTTT	CASGDTQYF
NA	TRBV24-1	NA	TRBJ2-3	TGTGCCACCAGTGACCACCCAGAGGGGCGGGGCACAGATACGCAGTATTTT	CATSDHPEGRGTDTQYF